These 28 T cell receptor beta chains originate from one sample sequenced in a study of blood T cell repertoires in COVID-19. Assay used: immunoSEQ multiplex PCR; TCRdb lists only in-frame clones, some missing. In the table there are 270,000 or so clones, 88% of which are singletons. Sequenced sample: PBMCs or T cells enriched from blood (not recorded which). The receptors come from a woman aged 40 to 49 with acute COVID-19.

The chain recombines TRBV19 with TRBJ2-3; TRBD2 agrees at 7 bases. The CDR3 runs 15 residues. V lost 6 bases and J lost 4; bases outside the gene matches: 10. Germline CDR1 and CDR2: LNHDA and SQIVND (reference sequence). For the CDR3, the DNA is TGTGCCAGTAGGACCCGGGACTATATGGCAGATACGCAGTATTTT. This gives the protein CASRTRDYMADTQYF.

The genes are TRBV30 and TRBJ2-4; no reliable D call. The ends were cut back, 5 bases at V and 6 bases at J, with 8 bases in the middle. The CDR3 spans 11 residues. The germline V gene has CDR1 GTSNPN and CDR2 SVGIG (reference sequence). CDR3 sequence reads: CAWGQANIQYF. Here the CDR3 DNA reads TGTGCCTGGGGGCAGGCAAACATTCAGTACTTC.

The CDR3: CASSYATSGSYEQYF. DNA for the CDR3: TGTGCCAGCAGCTATGCGACTAGCGGCTCCTACGAGCAGTACTTC. This sequence joins TRBV13 and TRBJ2-7; 9 nucleotides agree with TRBD2. V shed 4 bases, J shed 0 bases, and the junction held 4 bases outside the gene matches. Germline lookup yields CDR1 PRHDT and CDR2 FYEKMQ (reference sequence). This CDR3 has 15 residues.

CDR3 coding DNA: TGTGCCAGCAGCCCGGTGGGAGGTGAAAAACTGTTTTTT. Translation: CASSPVGGEKLFF. The chain employs TRBV9 and TRBJ1-4; no clear D gene. CDR1 is SGDLS and CDR2 is YYNGEE in the germline V gene. The CDR3 runs 13 residues. Trimming left V 4 bases short and J 7 bases short, with 11 bases between.

This chain links TRBV5-8 with TRBJ2-7, with 9 bases aligning to TRBD1. The CDR3 consists of 14 residues. Germline CDR1 SGHTS, CDR2 YDEGEE. With 6 bases clipped from V and 5 bases from J, the junction kept 9 bases outside the gene matches. The CDR3 DNA is TGTGCCAGCACCACGTACAGGGGGCTTCACGAGCAGTACGTC. This sequence encodes CASTTYRGLHEQYV.

The CDR3 protein is CASSILAGGPNEQYF. The CDR3 DNA follows: TGCGCCAGCAGCATACTAGCGGGAGGGCCCAACGAGCAGTACTTC. This chain joins TRBV5-1 and TRBJ2-7; 13 nucleotides match TRBD2. Per the germline V gene, CDR1 is SGHRS and CDR2 is YFSETQ. With V trimmed by 4 bases and J by 5 bases, 6 bases remained unmatched. This CDR3 comprises 15 residues.

The CDR3 is CASSFGGSGDNEQFF. The DNA for the CDR3 is TGTGCCAGCAGTTTCGGCGGGAGTGGCGACAATGAGCAGTTCTTC. V gene TRBV6-2 or TRBV6-3 combines with J gene TRBJ2-1; 7 bases match TRBD2. The CDR3 spans 15 residues. V shed 4 bases, J shed 5 bases, and the junction held 8 bases outside the gene matches. Germline V gives CDR1 MNHEY, CDR2 SVGEGT.

The chain couples TRBV11-3 to TRBJ1-3, with 7 positions matching TRBD1. J lost 3 bases, V lost 3 bases, and 8 bases had no gene match. The CDR3 runs to 16 residues. Per germline, CDR1 SGHNT and CDR2 YENEEA. The CDR3 DNA is TGTGCCAGCAGCTTGCCGACAGGGTCCTTTGGAAACACCATATATTTT. Amino acid sequence: CASSLPTGSFGNTIYF.

This clone occurred once. V and J are TRBV28 and TRBJ1-1; D is unresolved. The germline V gene encodes CDR1 MDHEN and CDR2 SYDVKM. This CDR3 region has 15 residues. V lost 5 bases and J lost 0, with 13 bases in between. CDR3 loop: CASSLPGGVNTEAFF. DNA for the CDR3: TGTGCCAGCAGTCTCCCGGGTGGCGTGAACACTGAAGCTTTCTTT.

The CDR3 region has the DNA TGTGCCAGTCTTAAGGGGGGGGCCAACTATGGCTACACCTTC. It codes for CASLKGGANYGYTF. V and J are TRBV19 and TRBJ1-2; possible D gene TRBD1, 6 bases. Per germline, CDR1 LNHDA and CDR2 SQIVND (reference sequence). The V and J ends lost 8 bases and 2 bases respectively, with 15 bases between them. CDR3 length: 14 residues.

V gene TRBV3-1 (or the pseudogene TRBV3-2) combines with J gene TRBJ2-7; 7 bases are a match to TRBD2. This CDR3 comprises 13 residues. V shed 4 bases, J shed 4 bases, and the junction held 4 bases outside the gene matches. Germline CDR1 LGHDT, CDR2 YNNKEL (reference sequence). The CDR3: CASSRSGIYEQYF. In DNA, the CDR3 is TGTGCCAGCAGCCGAAGCGGGATTTACGAGCAGTACTTC.

Note on this clone: Other DNA variants within this sample encode the same CDR3. This chain connects TRBV10-2 to TRBJ1-5; D perhaps matches TRBD1 (5 bases). The CDR3 consists of 15 residues. The germline V gene has CDR1 WSHSY and CDR2 SAAADI. The germline V and J ends were trimmed by 6 bases and 1 base, with 13 bases remaining between them. The CDR3 coding sequence is TGCGCCAGCAGCCGGGACTCTCGGAGCAATCAGCCCCAGCATTTT. Protein: CASSRDSRSNQPQHF.

V and J are TRBV9 and TRBJ2-7; weak D call: TRBD2 (5 bases). V gave up 4 bases and J gave up 6 bases, with 14 bases separating them. Germline-derived CDR1 and CDR2 are SGDLS and YYNGEE. The CDR3 runs 13 residues. DNA for the CDR3: TGTGCCAGCAGCTCCATGTCGGGGAGCGAGCAGTACTTC. Translated: CASSSMSGSEQYF.

The V call is TRBV28, the J call TRBJ1-2; possibly TRBD1 for D (6 bases). The germline V and J ends were trimmed by 9 bases and 4 bases, with 18 bases remaining between them. CDR3 length: 14 residues. CDR1 and CDR2 (germline): MDHEN, SYDVKM. DNA for the CDR3: TGTGCCAGTACACTACAGGGAGATGTCTATGGCTACACCTTC. Amino acid sequence: CASTLQGDVYGYTF.

The V gene is TRBV11-2, the J gene TRBJ1-1; D is possibly TRBD1 (5 bases). The length of the CDR3 is 14 residues. Germline-derived CDR1 and CDR2 are SGHAT and FQNNGV. Trimming took 5 bases from V and 5 from J, leaving 15 bases between them. CDR3 bases: TGTGCCAGCAGCCAACCCGGGGGGAGGACTGAAGCTTTCTTT. Its translation: CASSQPGGRTEAFF.

This clone was detected only once. The chain couples TRBV7-2 to TRBJ1-5, with D possibly TRBD1 on 6 matching bases. This CDR3 is built from 16 residues. The germline V gene encodes CDR1 SGHTA and CDR2 FQGNSA. V was shortened by 5 bases and J by 0 bases, with 14 bases between the two germline ends. Written as DNA, the CDR3 is TGTGCCAGCAGCAGATCAGGGGTTCATAGCAATCAGCCCCAGCATTTT. As protein: CASSRSGVHSNQPQHF.

The DNA for the CDR3 is TGTGCCAGCGCCCCCCTAGCGGGGGCCTACGAGCAGTACTTC. Translated, it gives CASAPLAGAYEQYF. The chain links TRBV6-5 to TRBJ2-7; TRBD2 agrees at 10 bases. V gave up 8 bases and J gave up 2 bases; unmatched junction bases: 6. The CDR3 is 14 amino acids. Germline lookup yields CDR1 MNHEY and CDR2 SVGAGI.

The CDR3 nucleotides are TGCGCCAGCAGCTTACAGAAGAACACTGAAGCTTTCTTT. As protein: CASSLQKNTEAFF. The chain has TRBV5-1 and TRBJ1-1; D remains unclear. CDR3 length: 13 amino acids. CDR1 is SGHRS and CDR2 is YFSETQ in the germline V gene. Trimming shortened V by 2 bases and J by 1 base, and 6 bases separated the two germline ends.

This clone is a singleton in its sample. V and J are TRBV4-3 and TRBJ2-1; 14 bases fit TRBD2. Germline lookup yields CDR1 LGHNA and CDR2 YSLEER. J gave up 4 bases and V 3 bases, and 20 bases lay outside the gene matches. CDR3 length: 22 amino acids. For the CDR3, the DNA is TGCGCCAGCAGCCAGAGATCCGGGTTAGGGACTAGCGGGAGAGAAGGGTACAATGAGCAGTTCTTC. This codes for CASSQRSGLGTSGREGYNEQFF.

The V and J genes are TRBV7-2 and TRBJ2-2; weak D call: TRBD2 (6 bases). Germline V gives CDR1 SGHTA, CDR2 FQGNSA. This CDR3 is 13 amino acids long. Trimming stripped 6 bases from V and 5 bases from J, with 10 bases between. CDR3 amino acids: CASRIGSTGELFF. DNA of the CDR3: TGTGCCAGCAGAATCGGGAGTACCGGGGAGCTGTTTTTT.

The chain uses TRBV28 and TRBJ1-4; a possible D gene is TRBD1 (5 bases). Germline CDR1 MDHEN, CDR2 SYDVKM. V was trimmed by 4 bases and J by 4 bases, leaving 10 bases between them. The CDR3 spans 14 residues. The CDR3 nucleotides read TGTGCCAGCAGTTCACCGGGGGTTAATGAAAAACTGTTTTTT. It encodes CASSSPGVNEKLFF.

The J gene is TRBJ2-1, the V gene TRBV11-2; D ambiguous. Per the germline V gene, CDR1 is SGHAT and CDR2 is FQNNGV. The V and J ends lost 6 bases and 1 base respectively, with 13 bases between them. The CDR3 runs 15 residues. DNA of the CDR3: TGTGCCAGCAGACCAACCAGAGGTTCCTACAATGAGCAGTTCTTC. This sequence encodes CASRPTRGSYNEQFF.

The genes are TRBV28 and TRBJ1-3; D possibly corresponds to TRBD1 (5 bases). V was clipped by 0 bases and J by 0 bases, with 9 bases between them. This CDR3 region has 16 residues. Germline assignment: CDR1 MDHEN and CDR2 SYDVKM. CDR3 in amino acids: CASSLWEGHSGNTIYF. DNA of the CDR3: TGTGCCAGCAGTTTATGGGAGGGGCACTCTGGAAACACCATATATTTT.

The rearrangement links TRBV4-1 to TRBJ2-7; maybe TRBD2 (6 bases). CDR1 and CDR2 (germline): MGHRA, YSYEKL. Trimming took off 4 bases at V and 0 bases at J, with 13 bases between the two ends. The CDR3 loop spans 15 amino acids. The CDR3 nucleotides read TGCGCCAGCAGCCTCCGACTAGTTGACTCCTACGAGCAGTACTTC. This sequence encodes CASSLRLVDSYEQYF.

The V gene is TRBV2, the J gene TRBJ1-3, with D unclear. V gave up 2 bases and J gave up 4 bases, with 12 bases separating them. Germline loops: CDR1 SNHLY, CDR2 FYNNEI. The CDR3 has 15 residues. The CDR3 region is CASSETLSGGNTIYF. CDR3 DNA sequence: TGTGCCAGCAGTGAAACGCTATCAGGAGGAAACACCATATATTTT. Filled out from reference TRBV2 and TRBJ1-3, the complete variable domain reads EPEVTQTPSHQVTQMGQEVILRCVPISNHLYFYWYRQILGQKVEFLVSFYNNEISEKSEIFDDQFSVERPDGSNFTLKIRSTKLEDSAMYFCASSETLSGGNTIYFGEGSWLTVV.

This chain joins TRBV6-5 and TRBJ2-7, with no clear D. This CDR3 comprises 15 residues. The V end was cut by 7 bases, the J end by 3 bases, with 19 bases between. Germline lookup yields CDR1 MNHEY and CDR2 SVGAGI. The chain's CDR3 is CASTLGQSGGYEQYF. CDR3 sequence (DNA): TGTGCCAGCACCCTGGGTCAGTCTGGCGGCTACGAGCAGTACTTC.

J is TRBJ2-2 and V is TRBV19, with D possibly matching TRBD1 (7 bases). The germline gives CDR1 LNHDA, CDR2 SQIVND (reference sequence). V lost 6 bases, J lost 4 bases, and 15 bases lay in between. The CDR3 totals 15 residues. CDR3 region: CASSQPGGLTGELFF. The CDR3 DNA reads as TGTGCCAGTAGCCAACCAGGGGGACTCACCGGGGAGCTGTTTTTT.

The chain employs TRBV28 and TRBJ1-1; TRBD1 agrees at 10 bases. Germline values: CDR1 MDHEN, CDR2 SYDVKM. The CDR3 runs 15 residues. The junction had 8 bases not matched to a gene; V was cut back by 6 bases and J by 4 bases. CDR3 sequence: CASSLGGQGFTEAFF. The CDR3 coding sequence is TGTGCCAGCAGCCTTGGGGGACAGGGGTTCACTGAAGCTTTCTTT.